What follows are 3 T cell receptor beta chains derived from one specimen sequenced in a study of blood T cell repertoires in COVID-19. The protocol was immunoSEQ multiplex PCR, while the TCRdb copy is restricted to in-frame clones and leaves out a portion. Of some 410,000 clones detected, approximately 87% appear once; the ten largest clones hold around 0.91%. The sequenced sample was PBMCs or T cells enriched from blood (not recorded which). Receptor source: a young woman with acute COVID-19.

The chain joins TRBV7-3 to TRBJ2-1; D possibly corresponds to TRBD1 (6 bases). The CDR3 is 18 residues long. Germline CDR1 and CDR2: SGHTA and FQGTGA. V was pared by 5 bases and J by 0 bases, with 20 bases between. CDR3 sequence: CASSRTYLQGSSYNEQFF. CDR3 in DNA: TGTGCCAGCAGCCGAACCTATTTACAGGGAAGCTCCTACAATGAGCAGTTCTTC.

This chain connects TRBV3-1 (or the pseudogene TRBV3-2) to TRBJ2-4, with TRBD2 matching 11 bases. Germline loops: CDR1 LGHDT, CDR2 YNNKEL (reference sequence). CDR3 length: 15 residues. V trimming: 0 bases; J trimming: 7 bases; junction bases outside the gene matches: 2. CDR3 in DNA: TGTGCCAGCAGCCAAGAACCTAGCGGGAGGAACATTCAGTACTTC. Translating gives CASSQEPSGRNIQYF.

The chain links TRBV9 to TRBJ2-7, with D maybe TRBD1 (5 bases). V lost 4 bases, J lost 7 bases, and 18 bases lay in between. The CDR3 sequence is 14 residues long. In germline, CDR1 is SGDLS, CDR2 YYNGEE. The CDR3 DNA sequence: TGTGCCAGCAGCCCCCAGGGCCCGGGCGAGGAGCAGTACTTC. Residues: CASSPQGPGEEQYF.